This T cell receptor beta chain came from a study of identical twins. Study outcomes and limitations: High-abundance cord blood beta clonotypes had fewer insertions; memory repertoires showed none. Among beta out-of-frame sequences, excess sharing between twins appeared weaker. There was more out-of-frame TCR alpha sharing in monozygotic twins than models estimated.

Turning to this clonotype: What it binds is unknown.

Between the trimmed V and J ends, which lost 3 bases and 3 bases, there was a span of 6 bases. CDR1 is SGHTA and CDR2 is FQGNSA in the germline V gene. The CDR3 sequence is 13 residues long. Template switching added a universal primer site; cDNA carried unique molecular identifiers. In TCRdb, the 5' RACE reads were re-called with MiXCR into one record per CDR3 protein. This sample yields under 900,000 distinct CDR3 sequences, of which 9% to 15% are seen a single time; around 1.5% belongs to the top ten. This sample was shared with a second study, whose subject was yellow fever vaccine responses in identical twins.

Sequencing was carried out using PBMCs. The source is a woman aged 18-29 years in good health. The V call is TRBV7-2, the J call TRBJ2-1; no clear D gene. CDR3 amino acids: CASSFYNYNEQFF. The CDR3, as DNA: TGTGCCAGCAGCTTCTACAACTACAATGAGCAGTTCTTC.